The next 30 T cell receptor beta chains were all read from a single sample in a study of read filtering for tumor transcriptome and immune sequencing. This library used roughly 370 ng RNA and molecular barcoded adaptors spanning alpha/delta and beta/gamma chains. Each CDR3 protein gets one entry after TCRdb re-called the reads with MiXCR. This table has about 39,000 distinct CDR3 sequences, roughly an eighth appearing once. The source material was a population of CD138-negative cells sorted from bone marrow. All receptors come from a donor at least 40 years old with multiple myeloma.

This clonotype was found many times. The gene calls are TRBV5-1 and TRBJ2-5; TRBD2 aligns across 7 bases. Trimming at V came to 7 bases and at J to 2 bases, leaving 5 bases not matched to a gene. The CDR3 covers 13 residues. In germline, CDR1 is SGHRS, CDR2 YFSETQ. CDR3 sequence (DNA): TGCGCCAGCGGGCTAGCGGAACAAGAGACCCAGTACTTC. This encodes CASGLAEQETQYF.

This clonotype was recorded many times. V is TRBV6-5 and J is TRBJ1-4; 10 bases line up with TRBD1. In germline, CDR1 is MNHEY, CDR2 SVGAGI. The CDR3 covers 14 residues. The V segment lost 2 bases and the J segment 6 bases; nucleotides outside the gene matches: 0. The CDR3 spells CASSYGTGDEKLFF. The CDR3, as DNA: TGTGCCAGCAGTTACGGGACAGGGGATGAAAAACTGTTTTTT.

This clonotype was observed at least ten times. The chain carries TRBV20-1 and TRBJ2-7; the D gene is possibly TRBD1 (6 bases). Looked up from germline, CDR1 is DFQATT and CDR2 is SNEGSKA (reference sequence). Between the trimmed V and J ends, which lost 6 bases and 0 bases, there was a span of 15 bases. The CDR3 sequence is 14 residues long. CDR3 nucleotides: TGCAGTGCCGATGCAGGGGCCCTCTCCTACGAGCAGTACTTC. It encodes CSADAGALSYEQYF.

This clonotype was detected many times. The chain combines TRBV28 with TRBJ2-2, with 7 nucleotides matching TRBD2. Trimming cost V 4 bases and J 6 bases; bases outside gene matches: 8. This CDR3 comprises 15 residues. Germline V gene lookup returns CDR1 MDHEN and CDR2 SYDVKM. The CDR3 region is CASSSHHAGAGELFF. CDR3 sequence (DNA): TGTGCCAGCAGTTCACACCACGCGGGAGCCGGGGAGCTGTTTTTT.

The J gene is TRBJ2-1, the V gene TRBV5-1, with 9 bases matching TRBD2. The CDR3 has 13 residues. The germline V gene has CDR1 SGHRS and CDR2 YFSETQ. V was clipped by 5 bases and J by 8 bases; unmatched bases: 5. This CDR3 reads CASRGIAGDEQFF. The CDR3 region has the DNA TGCGCCAGCAGGGGAATAGCGGGAGATGAGCAGTTCTTC.

This clonotype occurred many times. The rearrangement joins TRBV30 to TRBJ1-3; possible D gene TRBD1, 5 bases. The CDR3 runs 14 residues. Trimming pared 5 bases from V and 3 bases from J, leaving 14 bases between. The germline V gene encodes CDR1 GTSNPN and CDR2 SVGIG (reference sequence). This chain's CDR3 is CAWGLGDGGNTIYF. The DNA of the CDR3 is TGTGCCTGGGGGCTAGGGGACGGTGGAAACACCATATATTTT.

This clonotype was counted many times. CDR3 coding DNA: TGCGCCAGCAGACTGACCACAGATACGCAGTATTTT. Translating it yields CASRLTTDTQYF. The rearrangement uses TRBV5-1 and TRBJ2-3; D is ambiguous. The germline V and J ends were trimmed by 5 bases and 2 bases, with 6 bases remaining between them. The CDR3 contains 12 residues. Germline values: CDR1 SGHRS, CDR2 YFSETQ.

This clonotype was counted ten times or more. This could be a read error, since a much larger clone is one nucleotide away. This chain uses TRBV5-6 with TRBJ2-1; D is possibly TRBD2 (6 bases). Germline CDR1 reads SGHDT; CDR2 reads YYEEEE. The CDR3 is 13 residues long. CDR3: CASSPPGVNGQFF. The CDR3 DNA reads TGTGCCAGCAGCCCCCCGGGGGTGAATGGGCAGTTCTTC.

In regard to this clonotype: This sequence is one base from a far larger clone and is likely a read error. The chain joins TRBV5-5 to TRBJ1-4, with D tentatively TRBD1 (6 bases). The CDR3 has 14 residues. CDR1 is SGHKS, CDR2 YYEKEE, per germline (reference sequence). The CDR3 DNA is TGCGCCTGCAGCGCCGGACAGACTAATGAAAAACTGTTTTTT. Amino acids: CACSAGQTNEKLFF.

This clonotype ranks as medium-sized. The rearrangement links TRBV28 to TRBJ2-1; 9 nucleotides line up with TRBD1. CDR1 and CDR2 from the germline V gene are MDHEN and SYDVKM. CDR3 length: 15 amino acids. The J segment lost 10 bases and the V segment lost 1 base, leaving 8 bases of the junction unmatched. The DNA of the CDR3 is TGTGCCAGCAGTTTATTGAGGGACAGGGTGGACGAGCAGTTCTTC. Protein: CASSLLRDRVDEQFF.

In its sample, this clonotype was seen many times. The V and J genes are TRBV7-9 and TRBJ2-4; D unclear. The CDR3 consists of 16 residues. V gave up 6 bases and J gave up 0 bases, with 15 bases separating them. Germline CDR1 reads SEHNR; CDR2 reads FQNEAQ (reference sequence). The DNA for the CDR3 is TGTGCCAGCAGTCCTCAAGGGCGAGTAGCCAAAAACATTCAGTACTTC. Residues: CASSPQGRVAKNIQYF.

With respect to this clonotype: A read error is possible here, since a much larger clone lies one base away. The gene calls are TRBV3-1 and TRBJ2-7, with D hard to call. Germline assignment: CDR1 LGHDT and CDR2 YNNKEL (reference sequence). The length of the CDR3 is 12 residues. The CDR3 protein is CASSQDGYELYF. CDR3 coding DNA: TGTGCCAGCAGCCAAGATGGGTACGAGCTGTACTTC.

This clonotype was found many times. V is TRBV3-1 and J is TRBJ1-1, with TRBD1 as a possible D gene (6 bases). The CDR3 contains 12 residues. V was pared by 1 base and J by 10 bases, with 10 bases between. Germline V gives CDR1 LGHDT, CDR2 YNNKEL (reference sequence). CDR3 residues: CASSQVQGGAFF. The CDR3, as DNA: TGTGCCAGCAGCCAAGTACAGGGCGGAGCTTTCTTT.

This clonotype was seen many times. The chain's CDR3 is CASSYRGPGNTEAFF. The CDR3 DNA follows: TGTGCCAGCAGTTACAGGGGGCCGGGAAACACTGAAGCTTTCTTT. The rearrangement uses TRBV6-6 and TRBJ1-1, with 7 bases matching TRBD1. The CDR3 is made up of 15 amino acids. Germline loops: CDR1 MNHNY, CDR2 SVGAGI (reference sequence). Trimming at V came to 2 bases and at J to 2 bases, leaving 5 bases not matched to a gene.

As concerns this clonotype: A single base separates this from a much larger clone, so it may be a read error. J is TRBJ1-3 and V is TRBV9; tentatively, D is TRBD1 (5 bases). Germline CDR1 SGDLS, CDR2 YYNGEE. The CDR3 is made up of 17 amino acids. Here the CDR3 DNA reads TGTGCCAGCGGCGTAGAGCCCAGGGCGACCTCTGGAAACACCATATATTTT. As protein: CASGVEPRATSGNTIYF.

This clonotype was observed many times. Here the CDR3 DNA reads TGTGCCAGCAATAAGACGCCACAGGGGTACACTGAAGCTTTCTTT. Residues: CASNKTPQGYTEAFF. The chain is built from TRBV6-1 and TRBJ1-1; 7 bases match TRBD1. Germline V CDR1 and CDR2: MNHNS, SASEGT. Trimming took 7 bases from V and 3 from J; bases not matched to a gene: 11. The CDR3 covers 15 residues.

This clonotype was found many times. V gene TRBV6-6 combines with J gene TRBJ2-1, with D possibly called TRBD1 or TRBD2 (5 bases each). The germline CDR1 and CDR2 sequences are MNHNY and SVGAGI (reference sequence). Trimming stripped 5 bases from V and 7 bases from J, with 27 bases between. CDR3 length: 18 amino acids. The chain's CDR3 is CASSARDSAALWGNEQFF. The CDR3 coding sequence is TGTGCCAGCAGTGCCAGGGATTCCGCGGCTCTTTGGGGGAATGAGCAGTTCTTC.

This clonotype was detected ten times or more. The chain recombines TRBV4-1 with TRBJ1-2, with D possibly being TRBD1 (5 bases). CDR3 length equals 17 residues. Germline V gene lookup returns CDR1 MGHRA and CDR2 YSYEKL. V was shortened by 0 bases and J by 3 bases, with 17 bases between the two germline ends. In DNA, the CDR3 is TGCGCCAGCAGCCAAGATCAGGGTCAAGGCTCCCACTATGGCTACACCTTC. This sequence encodes CASSQDQGQGSHYGYTF.

This clonotype was observed many times. The rearrangement uses TRBV7-8 and TRBJ1-3, with no clear D. The CDR3 runs 15 residues. The germline V gene has CDR1 SGHVS and CDR2 FQNEAQ. Trimming stripped 2 bases from V and 0 bases from J, with 8 bases between. CDR3 nucleotides: TGTGCCAGCAGCTTACTGGTTTTCTCTGGAAACACCATATATTTT. Residues: CASSLLVFSGNTIYF.

This clonotype showed up many times. The V call is TRBV28, the J call TRBJ2-7, with 8 bases fitting TRBD1. V trimming: 6 bases; J trimming: 3 bases; junction bases outside the gene matches: 10. The length of the CDR3 is 15 residues. Germline V lookup: CDR1 MDHEN, CDR2 SYDVKM. This CDR3 reads CASSDSDRGYYEQYF. The CDR3 bases are TGTGCCAGCAGCGACTCAGACAGGGGATACTACGAGCAGTACTTC.

This clonotype was seen ten or more times. The V and J genes are TRBV12-3 or TRBV12-4 and TRBJ2-5; 14 bases match TRBD2. The CDR3 runs to 18 residues. The trim removed 8 bases at V and 4 bases at J, leaving 15 bases unmatched. CDR3 sequence reads: CASGSTGGLAGVLETQYF. The CDR3 DNA follows: TGTGCCAGCGGATCCACGGGGGGACTAGCGGGAGTTCTAGAGACCCAGTACTTC.

This clonotype was counted many times. This rearrangement joins TRBV4-1 to TRBJ1-5; D uncertain. CDR3 size: 16 residues. The germline CDR1 and CDR2 sequences are MGHRA and YSYEKL. Trimming cost V 4 bases and J 1 base, with 14 bases left between them. The CDR3 spells CASSRYSVVSNQPQHF. Written as DNA, the CDR3 is TGCGCCAGCAGCCGTTATAGCGTGGTGAGCAATCAGCCCCAGCATTTT.

At least ten counts were recorded for this clonotype. The CDR3 here is CASSHLGQADEQYF. For the CDR3, the DNA is TGTGCCAGCAGCCACCTCGGACAGGCGGACGAGCAGTACTTC. The chain links TRBV3-1 to TRBJ2-7, with 7 bases identical to TRBD1. Germline assignment: CDR1 LGHDT and CDR2 YNNKEL (reference sequence). The CDR3 runs to 14 residues. The junction had 7 bases not matched to a gene; V was cut back by 3 bases and J by 5 bases.

This clonotype was detected many times. V usage is TRBV18 and J usage is TRBJ2-5; D is unclear. CDR3 length: 15 residues. Germline values: CDR1 KGHSH, CDR2 LQKENI. The ends were cut back, 1 base at V and 1 base at J, with 10 bases in the middle. The CDR3 sequence is CASSPRQEIQETQYF. The CDR3 DNA sequence: TGTGCCAGCTCACCACGGCAGGAGATCCAAGAGACCCAGTACTTC.

At least ten counts were recorded for this clonotype. Written as DNA, the CDR3 is TGTGCCAGCAGTCCTCACCTGATGCCGGGACAGGGGGCCCCTGGGGCCAACGTCCTGACTTTC. It codes for CASSPHLMPGQGAPGANVLTF. The chain uses TRBV27 and TRBJ2-6; 12 nucleotides match TRBD1. The germline V gene has CDR1 MNHEY and CDR2 SMNVEV (reference sequence). V was pared by 5 bases and J by 2 bases, with 16 bases of the junction left unmatched. The CDR3 has 21 residues.

The sample holds many counts of this clonotype. V gene TRBV19 combines with J gene TRBJ1-1; D gene unclear. CDR3 length: 14 amino acids. Trimming removed 7 bases from V and 2 bases from J, with 14 bases in between. Germline-derived CDR1 and CDR2 are LNHDA and SQIVND (reference sequence). The CDR3 here is CASISPQVNTEAFF. The CDR3 bases are TGTGCCAGTATCTCACCCCAAGTTAACACTGAAGCTTTCTTT.

This clonotype was detected many times. This chain links TRBV7-8 with TRBJ1-1; D ambiguous. There are 13 residues in the CDR3. V shed 4 bases and J shed 7 bases, with 13 bases lying between them. CDR1 is SGHVS, CDR2 FQNEAQ, per germline. CDR3 protein: CASSSGAGVEAFF. The CDR3 coding sequence is TGTGCCAGCAGCTCCGGTGCGGGAGTTGAAGCTTTCTTT.

This clonotype was observed at least ten times. The chain's CDR3 is CSASRGGGNQPQHF. CDR3 in DNA: TGCAGTGCTAGCCGAGGGGGGGGCAATCAGCCCCAGCATTTT. This rearrangement joins TRBV20-1 to TRBJ1-5; D is possibly TRBD1 (6 bases). The CDR3 extends over 14 amino acids. Trimming left V 3 bases short and J 2 bases short, with 11 bases between. In germline, CDR1 is DFQATT, CDR2 SNEGSKA (reference sequence).

In this sample, this clonotype turned up many times. The genes are TRBV11-3 and TRBJ2-2; D gene unclear. The V end lost 3 bases, the J end lost 6 bases, and 14 bases lay between the germline ends. The CDR3 totals 15 residues. Germline values: CDR1 SGHNT, CDR2 YENEEA. CDR3: CASSFRVQLAGELFF. The DNA for the CDR3 is TGTGCCAGCAGCTTTAGAGTACAGCTCGCCGGGGAGCTGTTTTTT.

About this clonotype itself: Possible read error: a much larger clone is one base away. J is TRBJ2-2 and V is TRBV5-1; possibly TRBD2 for D (5 bases). The length of the CDR3 is 15 residues. The ends were cut back, 4 bases at V and 6 bases at J, with 16 bases in the middle. CDR1 and CDR2 from the germline V gene are SGHRS and YFSETQ. This CDR3 is CASSLRDPNAGELFF. The DNA for the CDR3 is TGCGCCAGCAGCCTCCGGGATCCCAACGCCGGGGAGCTGTTTTTT.